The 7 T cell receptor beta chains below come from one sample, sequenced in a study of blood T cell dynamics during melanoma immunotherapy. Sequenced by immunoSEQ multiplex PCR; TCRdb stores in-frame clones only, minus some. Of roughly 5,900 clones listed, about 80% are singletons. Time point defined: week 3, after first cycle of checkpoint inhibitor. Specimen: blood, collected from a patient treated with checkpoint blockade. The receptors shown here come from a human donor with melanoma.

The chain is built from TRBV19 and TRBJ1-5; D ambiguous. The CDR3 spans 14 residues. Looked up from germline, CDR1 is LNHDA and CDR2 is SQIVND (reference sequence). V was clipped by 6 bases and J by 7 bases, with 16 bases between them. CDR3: CASSTGSAAQPQHF. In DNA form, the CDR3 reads TGTGCCAGTAGCACCGGGTCGGCAGCCCAGCCCCAGCATTTT.

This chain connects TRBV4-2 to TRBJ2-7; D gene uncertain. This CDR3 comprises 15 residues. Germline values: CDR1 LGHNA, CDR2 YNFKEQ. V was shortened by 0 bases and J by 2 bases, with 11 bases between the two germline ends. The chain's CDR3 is CASSQDLGFAYEQYF. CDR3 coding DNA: TGTGCCAGCAGCCAAGATCTCGGCTTCGCCTACGAGCAGTACTTC.

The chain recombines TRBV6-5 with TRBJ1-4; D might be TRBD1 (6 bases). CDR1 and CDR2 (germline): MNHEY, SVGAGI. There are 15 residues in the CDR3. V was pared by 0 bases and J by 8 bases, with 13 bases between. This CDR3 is CASSYSISDREKLFF. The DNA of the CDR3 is TGTGCCAGCAGTTACTCTATATCGGACAGAGAAAAACTGTTTTTT.

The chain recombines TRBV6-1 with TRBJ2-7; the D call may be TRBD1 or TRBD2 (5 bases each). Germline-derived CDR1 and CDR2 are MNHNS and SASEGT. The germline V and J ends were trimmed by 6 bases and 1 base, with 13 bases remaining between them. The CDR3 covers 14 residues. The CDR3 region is CASRAGTDSYEQYF. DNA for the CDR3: TGTGCCAGCAGAGCTGGGACGGATTCCTACGAGCAGTACTTC.

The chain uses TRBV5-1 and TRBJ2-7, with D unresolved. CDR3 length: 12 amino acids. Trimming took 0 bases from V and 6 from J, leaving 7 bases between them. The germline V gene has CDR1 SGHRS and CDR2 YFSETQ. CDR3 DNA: TGCGCCAGCAGCTTGGTACAAACCGAGCAGTACTTC. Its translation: CASSLVQTEQYF.

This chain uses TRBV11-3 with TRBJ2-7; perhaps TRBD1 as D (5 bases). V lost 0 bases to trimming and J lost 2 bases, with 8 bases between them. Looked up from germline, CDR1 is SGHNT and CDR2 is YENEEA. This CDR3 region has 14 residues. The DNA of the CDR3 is TGTGCCAGCAGCTTAGAGGGGCCGACCTACGAGCAGTACTTC. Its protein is CASSLEGPTYEQYF.

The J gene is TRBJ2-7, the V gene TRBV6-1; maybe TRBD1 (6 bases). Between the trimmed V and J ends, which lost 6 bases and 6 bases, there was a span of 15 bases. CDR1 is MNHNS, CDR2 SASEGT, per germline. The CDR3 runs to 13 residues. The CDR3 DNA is TGTGCCAGCAGGGACGGACAGACACTCGAGCAGTACTTC. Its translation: CASRDGQTLEQYF.